Following are 22 T cell receptor beta chains from one sample sequenced in a study of OX40 agonist ivuxolimab in advanced cancers. Libraries were made using the immunoSEQ multiplex PCR assay. Here the immuneACCESS table is served through TCRdb, limited to in-frame sequences with V and J called. Missing clones are a known gap in these copies; in checked studies unresolved V genes cover under half, and the rest lacks a known reason. This sample holds some 9,600 clones; roughly two thirds were observed only once. Jointly, the top ten make up 45% to 55% of the sample. The sample consisted of CD4+ or CD8+ T cells sorted from blood, taken in a trial of the OX40 agonist ivuxolimab. The receptors originated from an adult with an advanced solid tumor such as melanoma, head and neck, liver or kidney cancer.

This clone was seen a handful of times. The V and J genes are TRBV27 and TRBJ1-1; D gene ambiguous. Germline V gene sequence: CDR1 MNHEY, CDR2 SMNVEV (reference sequence). Trimming removed 3 bases from V and 8 bases from J, with 13 bases in between. CDR3 size: 13 residues. This CDR3 reads CASSLERRAEAFF. CDR3 sequence (DNA): TGTGCCAGCAGTTTGGAGCGGCGTGCAGAAGCTTTCTTT.

This chain links TRBV6-9 with TRBJ1-5; 8 positions agree with TRBD1. Trimming took 4 bases from V and 6 from J; bases not matched to a gene: 8. CDR3 size: 15 residues. Germline V CDR1 and CDR2: MNHGY, SVAAGI. The CDR3 nucleotides are TGTGCCAGCAGTTCGGACAGGGATGAGAGTCAGCCCCAGCATTTT. This gives the protein CASSSDRDESQPQHF.

This clone was found a few times. The chain couples TRBV28 to TRBJ1-1; no reliable D call. Germline V lookup: CDR1 MDHEN, CDR2 SYDVKM. The ends were cut back, 5 bases at V and 4 bases at J, with 14 bases in the middle. The CDR3 loop spans 14 amino acids. The CDR3 loop reads CASSGGTRATEAFF. CDR3 coding DNA: TGTGCCAGCAGTGGAGGTACAAGGGCCACTGAAGCTTTCTTT.

This chain connects TRBV5-1 to TRBJ2-1, with a possible D match to TRBD1 (6 bases). CDR3 size: 14 residues. The germline V gene has CDR1 SGHRS and CDR2 YFSETQ. The V end lost 7 bases, the J end lost 0 bases, and 11 bases lay between the germline ends. Here the CDR3 reads CASGQDSSYNEQFF. CDR3 DNA: TGCGCCAGCGGTCAGGACAGCTCCTACAATGAGCAGTTCTTC.

The chain recombines TRBV28 with TRBJ2-7; TRBD1 matches 10 bases. Germline trimming cut 4 bases from V and 5 bases from J; bases unmatched to any gene: 14. The CDR3 runs 17 residues. Looked up from germline, CDR1 is MDHEN and CDR2 is SYDVKM. The CDR3 here is CASSSRDRGHPRHEQYF. Written as DNA, the CDR3 is TGTGCCAGCAGTTCCCGGGACAGGGGTCACCCCAGGCACGAGCAGTACTTC.

This sequence joins TRBV7-8 and TRBJ2-7; D is perhaps TRBD1 (5 bases). There are 14 residues in the CDR3. CDR1 SGHVS and CDR2 FQNEAQ come from the germline V gene. V was trimmed by 6 bases and J by 5 bases, leaving 17 bases between them. CDR3 residues: CASSLLGVGDEQYF. The CDR3 DNA reads as TGTGCCAGCAGTTTATTAGGGGTGGGTGACGAGCAGTACTTC.

By sample share, this clone is medium-sized (0.01 to 0.1%). The chain is built from TRBV5-1 and TRBJ2-7, with 7 bases lining up with TRBD2. The CDR3 has 11 amino acids. J lost 7 bases, V lost 5 bases, and 3 bases had no gene match. CDR1 and CDR2 (germline): SGHRS, YFSETQ. The CDR3: CASSSAGEQYF. As DNA, the CDR3 is TGCGCCAGCAGTTCAGCGGGGGAGCAGTACTTC.

The J gene is TRBJ2-1, the V gene TRBV18; TRBD2 aligns across 13 bases. CDR3 length equals 17 residues. J lost 0 bases, V lost 3 bases, and 2 bases had no gene match. The germline V gene has CDR1 KGHSH and CDR2 LQKENI. DNA for the CDR3: TGTGCCAGCTCACCCTGGACTAGCGGGAGCTCCTACAATGAGCAGTTCTTC. It codes for CASSPWTSGSSYNEQFF.

The chain joins TRBV9 to TRBJ2-1, with 13 bases lining up with TRBD2. The V and J ends lost 3 bases and 8 bases, in that order; junction bases with no gene match: 8. Germline CDR1 reads SGDLS; CDR2 reads YYNGEE. The CDR3 is made up of 16 amino acids. CDR3 sequence (DNA): TGTGCCAGCAGCGCGAGGACTAGCGGGAGCCCGTATGAGCAGTTCTTC. It is translated as CASSARTSGSPYEQFF.

The chain couples TRBV5-1 to TRBJ2-7; 9 nucleotides line up with TRBD1. The CDR3 runs 14 residues. Losses at the gene ends were 0 bases for V and 2 bases for J; bases not matched to a gene: 0. Looked up from germline, CDR1 is SGHRS and CDR2 is YFSETQ. In nucleotides, the CDR3 is TGCGCCAGCAGCTTGGGGACAGGGGCCTACGAGCAGTACTTC. It translates to CASSLGTGAYEQYF.

The chain employs TRBV28 and TRBJ2-1; no firm D call. Trimming removed 4 bases at V and 6 bases at J, with 7 bases between. The CDR3 length is 12 residues. Germline CDR1 reads MDHEN; CDR2 reads SYDVKM. The CDR3 spells CASSSQVNEQFF. CDR3 DNA: TGTGCCAGCAGTTCTCAGGTCAATGAGCAGTTCTTC.

This rearrangement joins TRBV27 to TRBJ2-1, with a weak D call TRBD2 (5 bases). V was trimmed by 1 base and J by 1 base, leaving 8 bases between them. The CDR3 covers 15 residues. Germline V lookup: CDR1 MNHEY, CDR2 SMNVEV (reference sequence). CDR3 sequence reads: CASSLFRRSYNEQFF. CDR3 coding DNA: TGTGCCAGCAGTTTATTCCGGAGGTCCTACAATGAGCAGTTCTTC.

The V gene is TRBV9, the J gene TRBJ2-2; D is unclear. The V and J ends lost 3 bases and 3 bases respectively, with 9 bases between them. This CDR3 spans 14 amino acids. CDR1 SGDLS and CDR2 YYNGEE come from the germline V gene. CDR3 sequence reads: CASSEASDTGELFF. Written as DNA, the CDR3 is TGTGCCAGCAGCGAAGCGTCGGACACCGGGGAGCTGTTTTTT.

This chain joins TRBV4-1 and TRBJ1-2; D is unresolved. Trimming took off 1 base at V and 4 bases at J, with 10 bases between the two ends. From germline, CDR1 is MGHRA and CDR2 YSYEKL. The CDR3 has 14 amino acids. The CDR3 bases are TGCGCCAGCAGCCAAGGCAGGTCCGGCTATGGCTACACCTTC. It yields the protein CASSQGRSGYGYTF.

The rearrangement uses TRBV19 and TRBJ1-4, with D tentatively TRBD1 (6 bases). The CDR3 contains 16 residues. Germline values: CDR1 LNHDA, CDR2 SQIVND (reference sequence). Trimming stripped 5 bases from V and 0 bases from J, with 13 bases between. CDR3 DNA sequence: TGTGCCAGTAGTCTTCGGGCAGGGGCAACTAATGAAAAACTGTTTTTT. Protein sequence: CASSLRAGATNEKLFF.

This chain connects TRBV28 to TRBJ1-2; tentatively, D is TRBD1 (6 bases). The V gene's germline CDR1 is MDHEN and CDR2 SYDVKM. V gave up 4 bases and J gave up 4 bases, with 19 bases separating them. The CDR3 loop spans 16 amino acids. The CDR3 protein is CASSSPAPGTLYGYTF. Written as DNA, the CDR3 is TGTGCCAGCAGTTCCCCCGCCCCCGGGACACTCTATGGCTACACCTTC.

By share of the sample, this clone is medium-sized. The chain is built from TRBV14 and TRBJ2-7; D remains ambiguous. The ends were cut back, 10 bases at V and 0 bases at J, with 10 bases in the middle. This CDR3 spans 12 amino acids. The germline CDR1 and CDR2 sequences are SGHDN and FVKESK. CDR3 DNA sequence: TGTGCCACGGCCCGCGACTCCTACGAGCAGTACTTC. This encodes CATARDSYEQYF.

The CDR3 here is CASSVQVNTEAFF. The CDR3 coding sequence is TGTGCCAGCAGCGTCCAGGTGAACACTGAAGCTTTCTTT. The chain couples TRBV9 to TRBJ1-1; D unresolved. Germline CDR1 is SGDLS and CDR2 is YYNGEE. The CDR3 covers 13 residues. Between the trimmed V and J ends, which lost 2 bases and 0 bases, there was a span of 5 bases.

The chain uses TRBV10-3 and TRBJ1-1; TRBD1 might be the D (5 bases). There are 13 residues in the CDR3. Germline assignment: CDR1 ENHRY and CDR2 SYGVKD. Trimming removed 8 bases at V and 7 bases at J, with 17 bases between. The CDR3 region is CAIAALRDREAFF. DNA of the CDR3: TGTGCCATCGCTGCACTCCGGGACCGTGAAGCTTTCTTT.

The chain links TRBV14 to TRBJ2-7, with 11 bases identical to TRBD2. V trimming: 3 bases; J trimming: 6 bases; junction bases outside the gene matches: 7. The CDR3 spans 15 residues. Germline CDR1 and CDR2: SGHDN and FVKESK. CDR3 region: CASSQVLAGVVEQYF. CDR3 DNA: TGTGCCAGCAGCCAGGTACTAGCGGGAGTTGTCGAGCAGTACTTC.

This rearrangement joins TRBV13 to TRBJ2-5; TRBD2 is a possible D gene (6 bases). The germline CDR1 and CDR2 sequences are PRHDT and FYEKMQ (reference sequence). V was trimmed by 4 bases and J by 4 bases, leaving 19 bases between them. The CDR3 contains 16 residues. DNA of the CDR3: TGTGCCAGCAGCTCCCGACTAGGAGGGGTTGGAGAGACCCAGTACTTC. This gives the protein CASSSRLGGVGETQYF.

This clone rates as medium-sized. V usage is TRBV5-1 and J usage is TRBJ2-1; maybe TRBD2 (6 bases). Germline-derived CDR1 and CDR2 are SGHRS and YFSETQ. The CDR3 length is 14 residues. The germline V and J ends were trimmed by 7 bases and 2 bases, with 13 bases remaining between them. Here the CDR3 reads CASANSGAYNEQFF. CDR3 nucleotides: TGCGCCAGCGCGAATTCGGGAGCCTACAATGAGCAGTTCTTC.